The 17 T cell receptor beta chains reported below all come from one sample, sequenced in a study of cytomegalovirus exposure and HLA in healthy donors (dated by TCRdb to about 2017). The library was made by the immunoSEQ multiplex PCR assay. For the multiplex PCR, a mixture combining 60 forward primers for TCR Vbeta segments and 13 reverse primers for TCR Jbeta segments was used. TCRdb mirrors the immuneACCESS table, restricted to in-frame sequences. Some clones are absent from its copies; in checked studies, under half trace to an unresolved V gene, and the reason for the others is unknown. The sample data list 85,000 to 90,000 clones, and around 80% of these were observed just once. The ten most abundant clones make up 2.7% of the sample. Sequenced sample: PBMCs. The source of these receptors is a man under 40 in good health and CMV-seronegative.

V gene TRBV5-4 combines with J gene TRBJ1-6, with 7 bases aligning to TRBD1. The CDR3 length is 14 residues. The V and J ends lost 4 bases and 4 bases, in that order; junction bases with no gene match: 2. CDR1 is SGHNT and CDR2 is YYREEE in the germline V gene (reference sequence). The CDR3 DNA reads as TGTGCCAGCAGCCAGGGGGGTTATAATTCACCCCTCCACTTT. Amino acids: CASSQGGYNSPLHF.

The V and J genes are TRBV30 and TRBJ1-2; 7 bases are shared with TRBD1. V dropped 2 bases and J dropped 4; count of bases not matched to a gene: 7. The germline CDR1 and CDR2 sequences are GTSNPN and SVGIG (reference sequence). The CDR3 length is 14 residues. CDR3 region: CAWSKTGALYGYTF. The DNA of the CDR3 is TGTGCCTGGAGTAAAACAGGGGCCCTCTATGGCTACACCTTC.

This rearrangement joins TRBV5-6 to TRBJ1-5; 7 positions agree with TRBD1. V lost 4 bases, J lost 2 bases, and 9 bases stayed unmatched. CDR1 SGHDT and CDR2 YYEEEE come from the germline V gene. The length of the CDR3 is 16 residues. CDR3 amino acids: CASSAQGRGGNQPQHF. CDR3 in DNA: TGTGCCAGCAGCGCACAGGGGAGAGGGGGCAATCAGCCCCAGCATTTT.

V is TRBV9 and J is TRBJ1-4; the D gene is possibly TRBD1 (6 bases). This CDR3 has 12 amino acids. Germline V gives CDR1 SGDLS, CDR2 YYNGEE. Between the trimmed V and J ends, which lost 1 base and 11 bases, there was a span of 9 bases. The CDR3 reads CASSVSGGKLFF. CDR3 DNA: TGTGCCAGCAGCGTAAGTGGGGGCAAACTGTTTTTT. The full variable domain, rest sourced from reference TRBV9 and TRBJ1-4, is DSGVTQTPKHLITATGQRVTLRCSPRSGDLSVYWYQQSLDQGLQFLIQYYNGEERAKGNILERFSAQQFPDLHSELNLSSLELGDSALYFCASSVSGGKLFFGSGTQLSVL.

This chain uses TRBV10-3 with TRBJ2-3, with TRBD1 matching 8 bases. The ends lost 5 bases at V and 5 bases at J; junction bases unmatched: 6. There are 14 residues in the CDR3. Germline lookup yields CDR1 ENHRY and CDR2 SYGVKD. The CDR3 DNA follows: TGTGCCATCAGTCCTGACAGGGGCGGAGATACGCAGTATTTT. It codes for CAISPDRGGDTQYF.

The chain uses TRBV7-9 and TRBJ2-6; maybe TRBD1 (5 bases). The V gene lost 5 bases and the J gene lost 0 bases, with 14 bases spanning the gap. Germline CDR1 reads SEHNR; CDR2 reads FQNEAQ (reference sequence). There are 17 residues in the CDR3. In nucleotides, the CDR3 is TGTGCCAGCAGCACCAGACAGCCCAGCTCTGGGGCCAACGTCCTGACTTTC. Translated, it gives CASSTRQPSSGANVLTF.

CDR3 region: CAWSVLENIQYF. In DNA, the CDR3 is TGTGCCTGGAGTGTACTGGAAAACATTCAGTACTTC. This chain joins TRBV30 and TRBJ2-4, with D unclear. Germline loops: CDR1 GTSNPN, CDR2 SVGIG (reference sequence). V lost 0 bases, J lost 5 bases, and 5 bases lay in between. The CDR3 loop spans 12 amino acids.

This chain uses TRBV6-5 with TRBJ2-7; 9 bases are shared with TRBD2. This CDR3 has 15 amino acids. The J segment lost 5 bases and the V segment lost 6 bases, leaving 11 bases of the junction unmatched. Looked up from germline, CDR1 is MNHEY and CDR2 is SVGAGI. CDR3 coding DNA: TGTGCCAGCAGCCCAGCGGGGGGTACGCCCGACGAGCAGTACTTC. Protein sequence: CASSPAGGTPDEQYF.

To note about this clone: The germline gene is not matched at one end of the junction; a read error may be the cause. The chain links TRBV5-1 to TRBJ1-2; TRBD1 might be the D (6 bases). Germline CDR1 and CDR2: SGHRS and YFSETQ. This CDR3 is 14 amino acids long. The CDR3 region has the DNA TGCGCCAGCAGCTTAACGGAAGGGGGTGATGGCTGCACCTTC. Residues: CASSLTEGGDGCTF.

This clone was seen more than once but under ten times. The V gene is TRBV13, the J gene TRBJ1-4; D may be TRBD1 (6 bases). Germline V gene lookup returns CDR1 PRHDT and CDR2 FYEKMQ (reference sequence). This CDR3 has 16 amino acids. Trimming stripped 4 bases from V and 10 bases from J, with 22 bases between. The CDR3 spells CASSSPRGAGRGKLFF. Here the CDR3 DNA reads TGTGCCAGCAGCTCCCCTAGGGGGGCAGGGAGGGGAAAACTGTTTTTT.

Only a few counts were recorded for this clone. This chain joins TRBV5-4 and TRBJ1-1; weak D call: TRBD1 (6 bases). Germline V gene data show CDR1 as SGHNT and CDR2 as YYREEE (reference sequence). The V end lost 2 bases, the J end lost 3 bases, and 8 bases lay between the germline ends. The CDR3 covers 13 residues. CDR3 loop: CASSFSGDTEAFF. CDR3 bases: TGTGCCAGCAGCTTCTCAGGGGACACTGAAGCTTTCTTT. The full variable domain, completed using reference TRBV5-4 and TRBJ1-1, is ETGVTQSPTHLIKTRGQQVTLRCSSQSGHNTVSWYQQALGQGPQFIFQYYREEENGRGNFPPRFSGLQFPNYSSELNVNALELDDSALYLCASSFSGDTEAFFGQGTRLTVV.

The V and J genes are TRBV7-9 and TRBJ2-6; 9 bases fit TRBD2. The length of the CDR3 is 19 residues. The germline CDR1 and CDR2 sequences are SEHNR and FQNEAQ (reference sequence). V shed 1 base, J shed 0 bases, and the junction held 7 bases outside the gene matches. The chain's CDR3 is CASSLGPAGGTSGANVLTF. Written as DNA, the CDR3 is TGTGCCAGCAGCTTAGGGCCAGCGGGGGGAACCTCTGGGGCCAACGTCCTGACTTTC.

The chain carries TRBV10-3 and TRBJ1-1, with 8 nucleotides matching TRBD1. CDR1 is ENHRY and CDR2 is SYGVKD in the germline V gene. Losses at the gene ends were 4 bases for V and 4 bases for J; bases not matched to a gene: 8. This CDR3 is 15 amino acids long. CDR3 in amino acids: CAISADRGESTEAFF. The CDR3, as DNA: TGTGCCATCAGTGCCGACAGGGGCGAGAGCACTGAAGCTTTCTTT.

The rearrangement joins TRBV11-3 to TRBJ1-4; D not certain. Germline lookup yields CDR1 SGHNT and CDR2 YENEEA. The ends were cut back, 0 bases at V and 8 bases at J, with 7 bases in the middle. The CDR3 consists of 13 residues. In DNA form, the CDR3 reads TGTGCCAGCAGCTTAGATCAGACAGAAAAACTGTTTTTT. Its protein is CASSLDQTEKLFF. The variable domain in full, completed from reference TRBV11-3 and TRBJ1-4, reads EAGVVQSPRYKIIEKKQPVAFWCNPISGHNTLYWYLQNLGQGPELLIRYENEEAVDDSQLPKDRFSAERLKGVDSTLKIQPAELGDSAVYLCASSLDQTEKLFFGSGTQLSVL.

The chain couples TRBV29-1 to TRBJ1-2; tentatively, D is TRBD1 (6 bases). V gave up 2 bases and J gave up 2 bases, with 24 bases separating them. This CDR3 has 18 amino acids. Germline V gene data show CDR1 as SQVTM and CDR2 as ANQGSEA. CDR3: CSVESRGRWPNPNYGYTF. The CDR3 DNA is TGCAGCGTTGAATCCAGGGGTCGGTGGCCAAACCCGAACTATGGCTACACCTTC.

CDR3 residues: CASSLAGTATPWGLNTEAFF. For the CDR3, the DNA is TGTGCCAGCAGCCTCGCCGGGACAGCAACCCCCTGGGGGTTGAACACTGAAGCTTTCTTT. The chain has TRBV5-8 and TRBJ1-1; 7 nucleotides align to TRBD1. The CDR3 consists of 20 residues. With V trimmed by 4 bases and J by 0 bases, 21 bases remained unmatched. Germline CDR1 reads SGHTS; CDR2 reads YDEGEE.

The V gene is TRBV23-1, the J gene TRBJ2-5, with 9 bases that match TRBD2. Being an ORF, TRBV23-1 has a function that is uncertain. Losses at the gene ends were 2 bases for V and 5 bases for J; bases not matched to a gene: 9. This CDR3 has 16 amino acids. The CDR3, as DNA: TGCGCCAGCAGTCAAAACTGGCGGGGGGGAAGGGAGACCCAGTACTTC. This sequence encodes CASSQNWRGGRETQYF.